The next 7 T cell receptor beta chains were all read from a single sample in a study of beta chain features in type 1 diabetes. General study points: When Type 1 diabetes patients were examined, their TCRB CDR3s proved moderately but significantly shorter in all four CD4+ subsets.

Reverse transcribing all isolated RNA meant expressed TCRB transcripts were sequenced. Produced via immunoSEQ multiplex PCR; TCRdb's table is partial and in-frame only. The sample lists around 250,000 clones, more than 13% occurring once. These receptors' antigens are unknown. Specimen: naive CD4+ T cells from blood. These receptors came from a man younger than 40 with type 1 diabetes.

Concerning this clone itself: The same CDR3 also results from other DNA sequences found in this sample. This chain connects TRBV5-1 to TRBJ2-1; 12 bases map to TRBD2. The CDR3 has 16 amino acids. CDR1 and CDR2 (germline): SGHRS, YFSETQ. V was pared by 4 bases and J by 2 bases, with 4 bases of the junction left unmatched. The CDR3, as DNA: TGCGCCAGCAGCCTCCTAGCGGGAGGGGCCTACAATGAGCAGTTCTTC. This sequence encodes CASSLLAGGAYNEQFF.

This chain connects TRBV25-1 to TRBJ2-7; maybe TRBD2 (6 bases). V gave up 3 bases and J gave up 2 bases, with 17 bases separating them. The germline CDR1 and CDR2 sequences are MGHDK and SYGVNS. CDR3 length: 16 amino acids. This CDR3 reads CASSDSSGAPAYEQYF. CDR3 nucleotides: TGTGCCAGCAGTGATTCTTCGGGAGCGCCTGCCTACGAGCAGTACTTC.

V and J are TRBV7-2 and TRBJ2-1, with 9 bases fitting TRBD2. The germline gives CDR1 SGHTA, CDR2 FQGNSA. V gave up 0 bases and J gave up 4 bases; unmatched junction bases: 4. This CDR3 has 16 amino acids. In DNA form, the CDR3 reads TGTGCCAGCAGCTTAGCGGCGACTAGCGGATACAATGAGCAGTTCTTC. This gives the protein CASSLAATSGYNEQFF. The full variable domain, its missing parts supplied by reference TRBV7-2 and TRBJ2-1, is GAGVSQSPSNKVTEKGKDVELRCDPISGHTALYWYRQSLGQGLEFLIYFQGNSAPDKSGLPSDRFSAERTGGSVSTLTIQRTQQEDSAVYLCASSLAATSGYNEQFFGPGTRLTVL.

This clone was observed a few times. The sample holds other DNA sequences that translate to the same CDR3. This rearrangement joins TRBV18 to TRBJ1-1; 7 bases fit TRBD1. V was pared by 6 bases and J by 1 base, with 2 bases of the junction left unmatched. The germline CDR1 and CDR2 sequences are KGHSH and LQKENI. CDR3 length: 13 residues. CDR3 coding DNA: TGTGCCAGCTCTCAGGGGGAGAACACTGAAGCTTTCTTT. Its translation: CASSQGENTEAFF. The variable domain in full, completed from reference TRBV18 and TRBJ1-1, reads NAGVMQNPRHLVRRRGQEARLRCSPMKGHSHVYWYRQLPEEGLKFMVYLQKENIIDESGMPKERFSAEFPKEGPSILRIQQVVRGDSAAYFCASSQGENTEAFFGQGTRLTVV.

This clone was seen a handful of times. The chain combines TRBV6-6 with TRBJ2-2; D uncertain. Germline assignment: CDR1 MNHNY and CDR2 SVGAGI (reference sequence). V shed 6 bases and J shed 5 bases, with 4 bases lying between them. CDR3 length: 11 amino acids. CDR3 amino acids: CASRTTGELFF. Written as DNA, the CDR3 is TGTGCCAGCAGGACTACCGGGGAGCTGTTTTTT.

V gene TRBV28 combines with J gene TRBJ2-3; 9 positions agree with TRBD1. Germline lookup yields CDR1 MDHEN and CDR2 SYDVKM. CDR3 length equals 13 residues. Germline trimming cut 9 bases from V and 3 bases from J; bases unmatched to any gene: 4. Written as DNA, the CDR3 is TGTGCCAGTCTTGGACAGGGGACAGATACGCAGTATTTT. Translation gives CASLGQGTDTQYF. Together with reference TRBV28 and TRBJ2-3, the CDR3 gives the full variable domain: DVKVTQSSRYLVKRTGEKVFLECVQDMDHENMFWYRQDPGLGLRLIYFSYDVKMKEKGDIPEGYSVSREKKERFSLILESASTNQTSMYLCASLGQGTDTQYFGPGTRLTVL.

In this sample, this clone turned up a few times. J is TRBJ2-5 and V is TRBV7-9; D is possibly TRBD2 (5 bases). Germline V gene lookup returns CDR1 SEHNR and CDR2 FQNEAQ (reference sequence). There are 16 residues in the CDR3. The V end was cut by 5 bases, the J end by 4 bases, with 20 bases between. The CDR3 DNA reads as TGTGCCAGCAGCACCCGGAGTGGGAGCTGGAGAGAGACCCAGTACTTC. This translates into CASSTRSGSWRETQYF.